The subject of this entry is one T cell receptor (beta chain). Its antigen is as yet unknown. An end of the junction does not agree with germline; a read error may underlie this. This CDR3 spans 15 amino acids. The germline V gene has CDR1 MNHEY and CDR2 SVGAGI. These data come from a study of metastatic and nonmetastatic thyroid tumors. Study-level background: Comparative analysis of repertoires was undertaken across blood and tumor or nodule tissue obtained from malignant and benign thyroid patients. Findings of the study overall: Significantly higher TCR beta diversity was reportedly seen in malignant thyroid tumors than benign nodules, in blood and tumor.

All patients reached thyroid surgery having received no treatment beforehand. TCRdb re-analyzed the PCR reads through MiXCR. The sample includes 30,000 to 35,000 clones, approximately 16% seen only once; the top ten take 19%. This clonotype was sampled from a male donor with papillary thyroid cancer or a benign thyroid nodule (not recorded which). Some clones in this sample may be carry-over from other donors' samples. Sequencing was done on a sample of blood. V gene TRBV6-5 combines with J gene TRBJ2-7, with TRBD2 identical over 7 bases. The CDR3 loop reads CAISYSGRSSYEQYF. CDR3 DNA sequence: TGTGCCATCAGTTATAGCGGGCGGAGCTCCTACGAGCAGTACTTC.